This T cell receptor (beta chain) appears in the sequencing data of a study of cytomegalovirus exposure and HLA in healthy donors. General study results and limits: Judged likely to be a sequencing artifact was a cluster of highly shared sequence variants. In an earlier analysis, most TCR beta V segments were productive about 87% or about 30% of the time.

Regarding this clone: Its matching antigen is unknown.

Both 60 Vbeta primers and 13 Jbeta primers went into the PCR. Sequencing was performed with immunoSEQ multiplex PCR; in TCRdb, only in-frame clones are kept and a portion is missing. The ten most abundant clones cover 2% to 3% of a sample with 120,000 to 150,000 clones. Germline V gene sequence: CDR1 SGHRS, CDR2 YFSETQ. CDR3 length equals 14 residues. Between the trimmed V and J ends, which lost 0 bases and 3 bases, there was a span of 10 bases. The source of this sequence is a man between 35 and 55 years old in good health and CMV-seronegative. The chain joins TRBV5-1 to TRBJ2-7; the D is unclear. The source material was PBMCs. Here the CDR3 DNA reads TGCGCCAGCAGCTTGGGCCCAGATTACTACGAGCAGTACTTC. Its protein is CASSLGPDYYEQYF.